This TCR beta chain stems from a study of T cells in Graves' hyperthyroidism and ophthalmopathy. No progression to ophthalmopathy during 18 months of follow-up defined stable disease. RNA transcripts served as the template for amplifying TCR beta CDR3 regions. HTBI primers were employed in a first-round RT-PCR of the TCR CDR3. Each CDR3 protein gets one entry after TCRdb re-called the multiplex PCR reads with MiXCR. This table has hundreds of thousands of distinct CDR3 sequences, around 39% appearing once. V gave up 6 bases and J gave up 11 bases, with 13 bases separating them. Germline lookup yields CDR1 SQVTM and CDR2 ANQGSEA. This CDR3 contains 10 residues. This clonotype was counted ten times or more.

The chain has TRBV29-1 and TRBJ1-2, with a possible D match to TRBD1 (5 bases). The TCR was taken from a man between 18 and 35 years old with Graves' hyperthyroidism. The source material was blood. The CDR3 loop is CSVGPYEYTF. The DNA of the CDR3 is TGCAGCGTGGGGCCCTATGAGTACACCTTC.